This entry describes one T cell receptor (beta chain). Trimming took 4 bases from V and 3 from J; bases not matched to a gene: 12. CDR3 size: 16 residues. Germline loops: CDR1 SGDLS, CDR2 YYNGEE. The data were taken from a study of OX40 agonist ivuxolimab in advanced cancers. Study summary: Treatment of patients was with ivuxolimab, an agonistic anti-OX40 (CD134) antibody. Prior anti-PD-1, anti-PD-L1 or anti-CTLA-4 therapy was allowed; over 30% had some.

Assay used: immunoSEQ multiplex PCR; TCRdb lists only in-frame clones, some missing. The sample has 60,000 to 65,000 clones; roughly nine tenths are singletons. This sequence originates from an adult with an advanced solid tumor such as melanoma, head and neck, liver or kidney cancer. Sequences were derived from CD4+ or CD8+ T cells sorted from blood, sampled in a trial of the OX40 agonist ivuxolimab. The chain combines TRBV9 with TRBJ2-5, with 7 positions matching TRBD1. The CDR3 is CASSLATGLGEETQYF. CDR3 DNA: TGTGCCAGCAGCCTCGCGACAGGGCTTGGGGAAGAGACCCAGTACTTC.